This TCR beta chain was captured by sequencing in a study of blood T cell repertoires in COVID-19 (dated by TCRdb to about 2020). In the study overall: ImmuneRACE Cohort 3 recovered participants were defined by two consecutive negative NP/OP PCR tests, healthcare professional clearance, or symptom resolution. Collaborator samples came from the United States, Italy and Spain and covered acute and convalescent phases of COVID-19. The material from the prospective study consisted of cDNA or gDNA derived from T cells, B-cell-depleted T cells, or PBMCs. Deeply sampled blood TCRbeta repertoires from subjects exposed to, actively infected with, or recovered from COVID-19 were included in the dataset. The repertoires were made available in a free public database intended to serve as a resource for research on the immune response to SARS-CoV-2. Samples were obtained from the ongoing ImmuneRACE study (first 160 participants) and from over 1,000 subjects provided by 6 global collaborators. Nearly every sample came with metadata listing a de-identified subject ID, COVID-19 status, age in years and sex. Where available, HLA class I and class II types were taken from metadata supplied by the sample provider and were not determined by assay-based typing. The study at large found these results: The amount of clinical and demographic metadata varied by source and participant and was provided uncurated.

The V end loses 0 bases and the J end loses 2 bases, and a stretch of 17 bases separates them. From a lookup of the germline V gene (reference sequence), CDR1 and CDR2 are GTSNPN and SVGIG. Reading from cysteine to phenylalanine, the CDR3 counts 17 amino acids. Kept here is only the CDR3 DNA, which spans 51 bases and is read in frame from base 1. This clone has just one count. Which antigen it targets is not known. The record has no base qualities; no much larger clone is one base away. Participants in the prospective study were aged roughly 18 to 100 years, lived in 24 United States geographic areas, and enrolled through a virtual design. In the prospective study, participants were assigned to cohorts based on the clinical history participants reported in a screening survey and a study questionnaire. In the prospective study, whole blood, serum and a nasopharyngeal or oropharyngeal swab were collected from each participant by mobile phlebotomists. Additional blood draws and questionnaires over an approximately 2-month period could optionally be provided by prospective study participants. Blood samples from the prospective study were shipped frozen or at room temperature prior to DNA extraction.

The immunoSEQ Assay, a bias-controlled multiplex PCR, was used to amplify TCRbeta CDR3 regions from genomic DNA. On the authors' methods: The number of nucleated cells in each sample was estimated from the amplification of reference gene primers within the assay. To quantify the absolute abundance of each unique TCRbeta CDR3 rearrangement, sequence reads were collapsed and filtered. For each sample, productive Simpson clonality was calculated as the square root of Simpson's diversity index across productive rearrangements. This is the immuneACCESS table as TCRdb keeps it, with only in-frame sequences that have V and J called. A part of the clones is gone; compared with another copy, unresolved V genes explain less than half, and the rest is unexplained. D and trimming were read from the DNA, whereas the V and J calls and clone size are those reported in that table. This sample comprises 210,000 or so clones, less than 90% of them detected only once. The top ten clones comprise approximately 3.1% of the sample.

Input material: PBMCs or T cells enriched from blood (not recorded which). The receptor's source is a woman aged 45-65 years in a cohort exposed to, infected with or recovered from COVID-19 (not recorded which). Recombination linked TRBV30 to TRBJ1-5, and perhaps TRBD1 as D gene, on 6 matching bases. Read as DNA, the sequence is TGTGCCTGGAGTGTACTGCAACCGGGACATCGCAATCAGCCCCAGCATTTT. It specifies CAWSVLQPGHRNQPQHF. The full variable domain, with segments outside the CDR3 supplied by the reference TRBV30 and TRBJ1-5 proteins, appears as SQTIHQWPATLVQPVGSPLSLECTVEGTSNPNLYWYRQAAGRGLQLLFYSVGIGQISSEVPQNLSASRPQDRQFILSSKKLLLSDSGFYLCAWSVLQPGHRNQPQHFGDGTRLSIL.